This TCR beta chain stems from a study of high-grade serous ovarian cancer treatment subgroups. The tumor samples were collected prior to definitive surgery or chemotherapy. V lost 2 bases to trimming and J lost 5 bases, with 9 bases between them. Germline CDR1 SGHAT, CDR2 FQDESV (reference sequence). This CDR3 has 13 amino acids. Profiling relied on immunoSEQ multiplex PCR, and the TCRdb table lists in-frame clones only, not all of them. The sample records about 1,900 clones, approximately 80% being singletons. The source material was tumor tissue. This receptor was taken from a human donor with high-grade serous ovarian cancer. V gene TRBV11-1 combines with J gene TRBJ1-1; D perhaps matches TRBD1 (6 bases). The CDR3 here is CASSLRGETEAFF. CDR3 sequence (DNA): TGTGCCAGCAGCTTAAGGGGGGAAACTGAAGCTTTCTTT.